This entry features one TCR beta chain sequence. The entry originates in a study of shared clonotypes between healthy human individuals. Only CD45RO-negative cells positively selected for CCR7 counted as naive CD8 cells, so terminally differentiated effector memory CD45RA+ cells were excluded. Profiling relied on immunoSEQ multiplex PCR, and the TCRdb table lists in-frame clones only, not all of them. The repertoire holds roughly 2.1 million clones, with about 93% as singletons. CDR3 length: 16 amino acids. Trimming cost V 1 base and J 6 bases, with 16 bases left between them. Germline lookup yields CDR1 MNHEY and CDR2 SVGAGI.

The clonotype was recovered from a man between 18 and 29 years old in good health. Some clones in this sample may be carry-over from other donors' samples. What was sequenced was naive CD8+ T cells from PBMCs. V is TRBV6-5 and J is TRBJ2-1; D gene uncertain. The CDR3: CASSYYGYYLSNEQFF. As DNA, the CDR3 is TGTGCCAGCAGTTACTACGGGTACTACCTTAGCAATGAGCAGTTCTTC.